Listed below are T cell receptor beta chains from one sample, sequenced in a study of liver allograft versus peripheral blood T cells. MiXCR, applied by TCRdb to the reads, yields one record per CDR3 protein. The data contain thousands of distinct CDR3 sequences, approximately 18% of them seen just once; the ten biggest clones take up roughly 61%. These receptors all stem from a human patient who had a liver transplant. Part of the T cells may come from the graft donor. CDR3s include the opening cysteine and the closing phenylalanine or tryptophan. The D gene is left open where the match is weak. Size values are once, few and many counts, or a class for expanded clones, and some rows have none.

D gene	CDR3 length	clone size	V gene	J gene	CDR3 DNA	CDR3 protein
TRBD1	16	few	TRBV19	TRBJ1-4	TGTGCCAGTAGTAGATTATTTGGGACAGGGAAGGAAAAACTGTTTTTT	CASSRLFGTGKEKLFF
.	14	many	TRBV6-5	TRBJ1-2	TGTGCCAGCAGCCACCCCCATCTCTCGGACGGCTACACCTTC	CASSHPHLSDGYTF
.	16	few	TRBV7-9	TRBJ1-4	TGTGCCAGCAGCCTTACACAGAGAGCAACTAATGAAAAACTGTTTTTT	CASSLTQRATNEKLFF
TRBD1	16	.	TRBV10-2	TRBJ1-2	TGCGCCAGCAGTCAGGGTATCGACAGGGATCTCTATGGCTACACCTTC	CASSQGIDRDLYGYTF
.	15	medium-sized	TRBV7-2	TRBJ1-1	TGTGCCAGCAGCTTATCAGGATCCACGAACACTGAAGCTTTCTTT	CASSLSGSTNTEAFF
TRBD2	15	many	TRBV6-5	TRBJ2-2	TGTGCCAGCAGTGTAGCGGGGGAAAACACCGGGGAGCTGTTTTTT	CASSVAGENTGELFF
.	15	many	TRBV6-1	TRBJ1-2	TGTGCCAGCAGTGTCCGGGACACCGCTAACTATGGCTACACCTTC	CASSVRDTANYGYTF
.	15	many	TRBV6-6	TRBJ1-5	TGTGCCAGCAGGGGGACTCGGACAGCCGATCAGCCCCAGCATTTT	CASRGTRTADQPQHF
.	13	medium-sized	TRBV29-1	TRBJ1-1	TGCAGCGTTGTTATGACGGAGAACACTGAAGCTTTCTTT	CSVVMTENTEAFF
.	14	few	TRBV7-9	TRBJ1-4	TGTGCCAGCAGCTCACAGGTTTTTAATGAAAAACTGTTTTTT	CASSSQVFNEKLFF
.	15	many	TRBV6-5	TRBJ2-7	TGTGCCAGCAGTCTAGGCATACAGGACCCCTACGAGCAGTACTTC	CASSLGIQDPYEQYF
TRBD1	15	.	TRBV7-9	TRBJ1-2	TGTGCCAGCAGCCCCGGGGGGACAGGGAACTATGGCTACACCTTC	CASSPGGTGNYGYTF
TRBD1	14	.	TRBV5-4	TRBJ2-7	TGTGCCAGCAGGTCGACAGGGGGCAACTACGAGCAGTACTTC	CASRSTGGNYEQYF
.	13	many	TRBV27	TRBJ1-1	TGTGCCAGCAGTTTATCTCCCTTCACTGAAGCTTTCTTT	CASSLSPFTEAFF
.	16	many	TRBV19	TRBJ1-5	TGTGCCAGTCATGTGGGGGGAGGGGCGCGGATTCAGCCCCAGCATTTT	CASHVGGGARIQPQHF
.	15	many	TRBV7-2	TRBJ2-7	TGTGCCAGCAGCTCAGGTGGGGGAGGCAGCTACGAGCAGTACTTC	CASSSGGGGSYEQYF
TRBD1	17	.	TRBV11-1	TRBJ2-1	TGTGCCAGCAGCTTAGGGGACAGGGAGGACTCCTACAATGAGCAGTTCTTC	CASSLGDREDSYNEQFF
.	11	few	TRBV6-5	TRBJ2-7	TGTGCCAGCAGTAGGGGCGCCGAGCAGTACTTC	CASSRGAEQYF
TRBD1	15	few	TRBV5-4	TRBJ1-1	TGTGCCAGCAGTTTAGTTCAGGGGGCGGAAACTGAAGCTTTCTTT	CASSLVQGAETEAFF
TRBD2	15	many	TRBV15	TRBJ2-2	TGTGCCACCAGGCCTGATAGCGGGGTCGGCGGGGAGCTGTTTTTT	CATRPDSGVGGELFF
.	13	many	TRBV30	TRBJ1-6	TGTGCCTGGAGTGTAACGGGGGATTCACCCCTCCACTTT	CAWSVTGDSPLHF
.	16	medium-sized	TRBV10-3	TRBJ2-2	TGTGCCATCAGTGACCGCCAGGGTCAAAACACCGGGGAGCTGTTTTTT	CAISDRQGQNTGELFF
.	13	.	TRBV19	TRBJ2-7	TGTGCCAGTAAAGGTGGCCAGCGCTACGAGCAGTACTTC	CASKGGQRYEQYF
.	14	many	TRBV6-5	TRBJ2-2	TGTGCCAGCAGTTACTCGAGTCTAACCGGGGAGCTGTTTTTT	CASSYSSLTGELFF
.	15	.	TRBV9	TRBJ1-3	TGTGCCAGCAGCGTAAGGGGGGAGACTGGAAACACCATATATTTT	CASSVRGETGNTIYF
TRBD1	13	.	TRBV7-9	TRBJ1-2	TGTGCCAGCAGCTCCGGGACAGACTATGGCTACACCTTC	CASSSGTDYGYTF
TRBD1	13	.	TRBV20-1	TRBJ1-1	TGCAGTGCTGCCGACAGGGTGAACACTGAAGCTTTCTTT	CSAADRVNTEAFF
.	13	.	TRBV15	TRBJ2-1	TGTGCCACCAGCCCGGGAGACAGGGATGAGCAGTTCTTC	CATSPGDRDEQFF
.	16	.	TRBV5-4	TRBJ1-2	TGTGCCAGCAGCTTGGCGGGTTGGGTACAGCACTATGGCTACACCTTC	CASSLAGWVQHYGYTF
.	19	medium-sized	TRBV10-3	TRBJ2-2	TGTGCCATCAGTCCAGGCCTTCCGAACGTCGCCGGGTGGACCGGGGAGCTGTTTTTT	CAISPGLPNVAGWTGELFF
.	11	medium-sized	TRBV29-1	TRBJ1-2	TGCAGCGTTGGTAAAGAATATGGCTACACCTTC	CSVGKEYGYTF
TRBD1	16	medium-sized	TRBV13	TRBJ1-2	TGTGCCAGCAGTTCTACTGAGACAGGGGGCAATTATGGCTACACCTTC	CASSSTETGGNYGYTF
TRBD1	14	.	TRBV12-3/TRBV12-4	TRBJ1-2	TGTGCCAGCGGTAGTCTCCGGGACAGGAGAAGGAACACCTTC	CASGSLRDRRRNTF
.	11	many	TRBV27	TRBJ1-1	TGTGCCAGCAGGGAAGGGTGGGTAGCTTTCTTT	CASREGWVAFF
TRBD1	18	.	TRBV27	TRBJ2-7	TGTGCCAGCAGTCCGTGGACAGGGGGACTCGTCGACTCCTACGAGCAGTACTTC	CASSPWTGGLVDSYEQYF
.	12	many	TRBV13	TRBJ2-5	TGTGCCAGCAGCTTAGGCCGAGAGACCCAGTACTTC	CASSLGRETQYF
.	14	many	TRBV5-4	TRBJ1-6	TGTGCCAGCAGCTTGGGGCAGGACAATTCACCCCTCCACTTT	CASSLGQDNSPLHF